Presented here are 4 T cell receptor beta chains from one specimen sequenced in a study of T cell changes during pregnancy in multiple sclerosis. Libraries were prepared by immunoSEQ multiplex PCR; TCRdb keeps only in-frame clonotypes and omits some of them. The table records about 79,000 clones, around 93% of them present only once. This specimen was peripheral blood, taken in the second trimester of pregnancy. The receptors stem from a female donor in good health, enrolled as a control in a pregnancy study.

V usage is TRBV4-3 and J usage is TRBJ2-1; 7 bases match TRBD2. V was clipped by 1 base and J by 0 bases; unmatched bases: 3. Germline assignment: CDR1 LGHNA and CDR2 YSLEER. This CDR3 contains 16 residues. Here the CDR3 reads CASSQGGGSSYNEQFF. The CDR3, as DNA: TGCGCCAGCAGCCAAGGGGGGGGGAGCTCCTACAATGAGCAGTTCTTC.

The rearrangement uses TRBV2 and TRBJ1-2, with D perhaps matching TRBD1 (6 bases). CDR3 size: 17 residues. V lost 1 base, J lost 3 bases, and 18 bases lay in between. Germline lookup yields CDR1 SNHLY and CDR2 FYNNEI. This CDR3 reads CASSEEGRGSPDYGYTF. Here the CDR3 DNA reads TGTGCCAGCAGTGAAGAAGGCAGGGGTTCCCCTGACTATGGCTACACCTTC. Variable domain in full (rest from reference TRBV2 and TRBJ1-2): EPEVTQTPSHQVTQMGQEVILRCVPISNHLYFYWYRQILGQKVEFLVSFYNNEISEKSEIFDDQFSVERPDGSNFTLKIRSTKLEDSAMYFCASSEEGRGSPDYGYTFGSGTRLTVV.

The rearrangement uses TRBV11-3 and TRBJ1-3, with a weak D call TRBD1 (6 bases). CDR1 and CDR2 (germline): SGHNT, YENEEA. The V end was cut by 5 bases, the J end by 6 bases, with 8 bases between. CDR3 size: 12 residues. CDR3 amino acids: CASSRTANTIYF. DNA of the CDR3: TGTGCCAGCAGCCGGACAGCAAACACCATATATTTT.

This sequence joins TRBV4-2 and TRBJ2-7; TRBD1 agrees at 7 bases. Germline V gene data show CDR1 as LGHNA and CDR2 as YNFKEQ. V shed 3 bases and J 0 bases; nucleotides not matched to a gene: 8. The length of the CDR3 is 16 residues. The DNA for the CDR3 is TGTGCCAGCAGCCAGGAAGTGGGACAGAACTCCTACGAGCAGTACTTC. Amino acids: CASSQEVGQNSYEQYF.